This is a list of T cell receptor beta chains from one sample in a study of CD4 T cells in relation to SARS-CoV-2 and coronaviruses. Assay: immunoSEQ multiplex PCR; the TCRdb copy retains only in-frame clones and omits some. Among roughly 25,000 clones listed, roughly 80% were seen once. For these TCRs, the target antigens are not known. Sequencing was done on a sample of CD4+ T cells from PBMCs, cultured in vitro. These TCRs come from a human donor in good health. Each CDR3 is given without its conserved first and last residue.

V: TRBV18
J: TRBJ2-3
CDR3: ASSPGGIDTQY

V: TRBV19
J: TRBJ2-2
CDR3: ASSIAGADTGELF

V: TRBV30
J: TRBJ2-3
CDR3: AWRLEDTQY

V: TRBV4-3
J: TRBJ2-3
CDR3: ASSRSGLAGDTDTQY

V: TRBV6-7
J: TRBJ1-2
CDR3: ARDLEPTPGGINYGYT

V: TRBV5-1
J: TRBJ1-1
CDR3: ASRGGAASNTEAF

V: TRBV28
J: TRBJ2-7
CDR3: ASSSPGKGEQY

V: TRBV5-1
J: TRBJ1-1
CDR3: ASSQREQGGTEAF

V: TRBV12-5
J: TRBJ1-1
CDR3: ASGADTLVAF

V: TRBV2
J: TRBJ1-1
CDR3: ASRKDLRSYTEAF

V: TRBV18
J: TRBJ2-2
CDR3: ASSPYVNPGQGNTGELF

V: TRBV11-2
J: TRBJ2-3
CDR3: ASSSASGKSTDTQY

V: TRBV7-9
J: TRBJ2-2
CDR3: ASSLQTGPTGELF

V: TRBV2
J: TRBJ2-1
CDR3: ASRVRTAAEQF

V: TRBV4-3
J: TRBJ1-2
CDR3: ASSQAQGPYGYT

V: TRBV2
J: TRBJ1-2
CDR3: ASSSQGTGVGGYT

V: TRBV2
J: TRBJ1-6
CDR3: ASSQTGSMSPLH

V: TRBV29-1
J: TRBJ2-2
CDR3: SVRLAGGPAGELF

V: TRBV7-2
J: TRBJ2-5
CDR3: ASSLGGRIETQY

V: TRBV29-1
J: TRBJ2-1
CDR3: SVPGTSGSTYNEQF

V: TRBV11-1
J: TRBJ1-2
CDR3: ASSFPGQGVDGYT

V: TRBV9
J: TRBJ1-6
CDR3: ASSEQTGRDSPLH

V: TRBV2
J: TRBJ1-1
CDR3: ASSPTVTVNTEAF

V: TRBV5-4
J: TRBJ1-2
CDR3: ASSSGQPYGYT

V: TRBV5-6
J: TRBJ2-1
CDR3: ASSLLGQGYNEQF

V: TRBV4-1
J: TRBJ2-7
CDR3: ASSQEGGLEQY

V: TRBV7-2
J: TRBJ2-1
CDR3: ASSDRGEQF

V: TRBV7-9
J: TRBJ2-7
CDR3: ASSTVIGPIYEQY

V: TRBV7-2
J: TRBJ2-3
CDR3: ASSLVGLADTQY

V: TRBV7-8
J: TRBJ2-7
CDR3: ASSNAGTAAYEQY

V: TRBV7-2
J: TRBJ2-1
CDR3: ASRHPGGQPSYNEQF

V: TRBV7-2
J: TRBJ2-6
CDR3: ASSSPPGGPGANVLT